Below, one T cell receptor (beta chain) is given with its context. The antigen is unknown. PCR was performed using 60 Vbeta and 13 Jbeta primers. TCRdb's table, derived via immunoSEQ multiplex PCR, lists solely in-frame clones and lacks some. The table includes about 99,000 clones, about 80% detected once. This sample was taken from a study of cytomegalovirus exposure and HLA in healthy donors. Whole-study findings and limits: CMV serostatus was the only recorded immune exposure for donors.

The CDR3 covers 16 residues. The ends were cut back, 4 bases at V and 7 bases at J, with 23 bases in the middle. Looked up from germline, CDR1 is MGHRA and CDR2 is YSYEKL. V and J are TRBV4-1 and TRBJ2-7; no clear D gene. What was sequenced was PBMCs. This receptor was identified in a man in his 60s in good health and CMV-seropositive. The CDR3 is CASSPSWPSPSEEQYF. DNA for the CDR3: TGCGCCAGCAGCCCTTCCTGGCCATCCCCCTCGGAGGAGCAGTACTTC.